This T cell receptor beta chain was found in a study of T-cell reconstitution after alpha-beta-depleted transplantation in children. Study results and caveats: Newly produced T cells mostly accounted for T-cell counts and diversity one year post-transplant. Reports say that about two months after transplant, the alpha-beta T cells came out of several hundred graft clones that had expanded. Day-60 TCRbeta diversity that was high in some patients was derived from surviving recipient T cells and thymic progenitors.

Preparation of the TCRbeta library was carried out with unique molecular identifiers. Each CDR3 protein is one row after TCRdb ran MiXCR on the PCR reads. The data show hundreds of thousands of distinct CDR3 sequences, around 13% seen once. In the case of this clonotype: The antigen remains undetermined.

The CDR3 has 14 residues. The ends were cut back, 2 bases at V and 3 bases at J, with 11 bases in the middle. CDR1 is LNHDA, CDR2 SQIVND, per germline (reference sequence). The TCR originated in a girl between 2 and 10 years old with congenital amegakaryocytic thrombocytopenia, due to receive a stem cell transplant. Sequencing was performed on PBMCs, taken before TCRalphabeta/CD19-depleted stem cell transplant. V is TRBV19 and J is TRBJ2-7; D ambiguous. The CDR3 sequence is CASSIQILGYEQYF. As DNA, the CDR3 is TGTGCCAGTAGTATACAGATTCTCGGCTACGAGCAGTACTTC. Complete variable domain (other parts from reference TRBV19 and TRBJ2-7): DGGITQSPKYLFRKEGQNVTLSCEQNLNHDAMYWYRQDPGQGLRLIYYSQIVNDFQKGDIAEGYSVSREKKESFPLTVTSAQKNPTAFYLCASSIQILGYEQYFGPGTRLTVT.